This T cell receptor (beta chain) was recorded in a study of blood T cell repertoires in COVID-19. Study at large: Acute and convalescent COVID-19 samples came from the United States, Italy and Spain. PBMCs, B-cell-depleted T cells, or T cells provided the cDNA or gDNA that made up the material.

The germline V gene has CDR1 LGHDT and CDR2 YNNKEL (reference sequence). V lost 3 bases, J lost 5 bases, and 16 bases lay in between. This CDR3 spans 15 amino acids. This clone appeared once. The repertoire was sequenced with immunoSEQ multiplex PCR; TCRdb's copy has only in-frame clones and lacks some. The sample holds hundreds of thousands of clones, 65% to 85% seen once. Sequencing was carried out using peripheral blood. The TCR sequence derives from a man aged 40-50 years with acute or convalescent COVID-19. The chain couples TRBV3-1 (or the pseudogene TRBV3-2) to TRBJ1-2; D is unclear. The CDR3 DNA follows: TGTGCCAGCAGCCAGGCTTGGCTCACGCGGTATGGCTACACCTTC. Its translation: CASSQAWLTRYGYTF.